These T cell receptor beta chains were read from a single sample in a study of cytotoxic CD8 clonotypes in ibrutinib-treated CLL. TCRdb's copy holds only in-frame clones and misses some; the assay was immunoSEQ multiplex PCR. This table has over 110,000 clones, more than 85% appearing once. The sequenced sample was PBMCs, obtained after 12 months of ibrutinib treatment. All receptors derive from a human donor with chronic lymphocytic leukemia. The CDR3 runs from the conserved cysteine through the conserved F or W. Each record gives: CDR3 protein, CDR3 DNA, J gene, clone size, V gene, D gene. D genes are given only for firm matches. Size tells how often a clone was seen (once, few, many) or the class of an expanded clone, and some rows leave it out.

CASSQVPSVKQFF,TGTGCCAGCAGCCAAGTTCCTTCGGTAAAGCAGTTCTTC,TRBJ2-1,.,TRBV14,.
CASSLGSKTDTQYF,TGTGCCAGCAGCTTAGGTTCTAAGACAGATACGCAGTATTTT,TRBJ2-3,.,TRBV11-3,.
CASSPGLSYEQYF,TGTGCCAGCAGCCCCGGACTATCGTACGAGCAGTACTTC,TRBJ2-7,.,TRBV11-2,.
CASSVGLDSYNEQFF,TGTGCCAGCAGCGTAGGCTTGGACTCCTACAATGAGCAGTTCTTC,TRBJ2-1,.,TRBV9,.
CASSWAQPPGELFF,TGTGCCAGCAGCTGGGCCCAACCACCCGGGGAGCTGTTTTTT,TRBJ2-2,.,TRBV7-3,.
CAWADRGDQPQHF,TGTGCCTGGGCTGACAGGGGGGATCAGCCCCAGCATTTT,TRBJ1-5,.,TRBV30,TRBD1
CASSRTSGRGKTQYF,TGTGCCAGCAGCCGGACTAGCGGGAGGGGAAAGACCCAGTACTTC,TRBJ2-5,.,TRBV11-1,TRBD2
CASSLVSGQGPNEKLFF,TGTGCCAGCAGCTTAGTTTCGGGACAGGGACCCAATGAAAAACTGTTTTTT,TRBJ1-4,.,TRBV7-2,TRBD1
CASSLGDAGAGNQPQHF,TGCGCCAGCAGCTTGGGTGACGCAGGCGCGGGCAATCAGCCCCAGCATTTT,TRBJ1-5,.,TRBV5-1,.
CAITLSPGNGYTF,TGTGCCATCACCCTATCCCCGGGGAATGGCTACACCTTC,TRBJ1-2,.,TRBV10-3,.
CASSPGGGLDGYTF,TGCGCCAGCAGCCCGGGAGGGGGGCTCGATGGCTACACCTTC,TRBJ1-2,.,TRBV5-1,.
CASRSLGDNQPQHF,TGTGCCAGCAGGTCGTTGGGCGACAATCAGCCCCAGCATTTT,TRBJ1-5,.,TRBV27,.
CASSGVGAVSNQPQHF,TGTGCCAGCAGCGGAGTTGGGGCGGTGAGCAATCAGCCCCAGCATTTT,TRBJ1-5,.,TRBV2,.
CASSERSGSHPSTDTQYF,TGTGCCAGCAGCGAGAGGAGCGGGTCACATCCCAGCACAGATACGCAGTATTTT,TRBJ2-3,.,TRBV9,.
CASRDGSGSNTGELFF,TGCGCCAGCAGGGACGGCAGCGGGAGTAACACCGGGGAGCTGTTTTTT,TRBJ2-2,.,TRBV5-1,TRBD2
CATSSASRDYNEQFF,TGTGCCACCAGCAGCGCGTCCCGGGATTACAATGAGCAGTTCTTC,TRBJ2-1,.,TRBV15,.
CSVGPLAGAEEQYF,TGCAGCGTTGGTCCTCTAGCGGGAGCCGAGGAGCAGTACTTC,TRBJ2-7,once,TRBV29-1,TRBD2
CASSPSGANSYEQYF,TGCGCCAGCAGCCCCAGCGGGGCTAACTCCTACGAGCAGTACTTC,TRBJ2-7,.,TRBV5-1,TRBD2
CASSIAGGGDTQYF,TGCGCCAGCAGTATAGCGGGAGGAGGGGATACGCAGTATTTT,TRBJ2-3,.,TRBV10-1,TRBD2
CASARQSWGARQYF,TGTGCTAGTGCTAGGCAGTCATGGGGGGCAAGGCAGTACTTC,TRBJ2-7,.,TRBV12-5,.
CASSLGPTSGRSNEQFF,TGCGCCAGCAGCTTGGGCCCGACTAGCGGGAGATCTAATGAGCAGTTCTTC,TRBJ2-1,.,TRBV5-1,TRBD2
CASSFPANTGELFF,TGTGCCAGCAGTTTCCCAGCGAACACCGGGGAGCTGTTTTTT,TRBJ2-2,few,TRBV27,.
CASSFRGGDEQYF,TGTGCCAGCAGCTTCAGGGGAGGGGACGAGCAGTACTTC,TRBJ2-7,.,TRBV5-4,.
CASSQEAGRGADTQYF,TGTGCCAGCAGCCAAGAAGCAGGGCGTGGTGCAGATACGCAGTATTTT,TRBJ2-3,.,TRBV4-2,.
CASSFGRWGLGYTF,TGTGCCAGCAGTTTCGGTCGGTGGGGACTTGGCTACACCTTC,TRBJ1-2,.,TRBV28,.
CASSLSAGGTYEQYF,TGTGCCAGCAGCTTATCAGCAGGGGGAACCTACGAGCAGTACTTC,TRBJ2-7,.,TRBV11-2,TRBD1
CASSPRDRTYEQYF,TGTGCCAGCAGCCCGCGGGACAGGACCTACGAGCAGTACTTC,TRBJ2-7,.,TRBV7-9,TRBD1
CASSSTGKNTEAFF,TGTGCCAGCAGTTCAACAGGAAAGAACACTGAAGCTTTCTTT,TRBJ1-1,.,TRBV7-9,.
CASRPRGHSGNTIYF,TGTGCCAGCAGACCACGGGGCCACTCTGGAAACACCATATATTTT,TRBJ1-3,.,TRBV13,.
CSARQGVGGELFF,TGCAGCGCCCGACAGGGGGTCGGGGGGGAGCTGTTTTTT,TRBJ2-2,.,TRBV29-1,TRBD1
CASSLTGTDRGSTDTQYF,TGTGCCAGCAGCTTAACGGGGACAGACAGGGGTAGCACAGATACGCAGTATTTT,TRBJ2-3,few,TRBV7-3,TRBD1
CASSWGDRYEQYF,TGTGCCAGCAGCTGGGGGGACAGGTACGAGCAGTACTTC,TRBJ2-7,.,TRBV5-4,TRBD1
CASSQDLGRTYEQYF,TGCGCCAGCAGCCAAGATTTAGGCAGGACCTACGAGCAGTACTTC,TRBJ2-7,.,TRBV4-3,.
CATSAGGQETQYF,TGTGCCACCTCAGCTGGCGGACAAGAGACCCAGTACTTC,TRBJ2-5,few,TRBV19,.
CASSSPGLSSYEQYF,TGTGCCAGCAGTTCACCGGGACTGAGCTCCTACGAGCAGTACTTC,TRBJ2-7,.,TRBV6-6,.
CASSQEASDTDTQYF,TGCGCCAGCAGCCAAGAGGCTAGCGACACAGATACGCAGTATTTT,TRBJ2-3,.,TRBV4-1,.
CASSQEVGVAVRTQYF,TGCGCCAGCAGCCAAGAAGTGGGGGTAGCGGTTCGTACGCAGTATTTT,TRBJ2-3,.,TRBV4-3,.
CATIAGGPGSTDTQYF,TGTGCCACCATAGCGGGAGGGCCGGGTAGTACAGATACGCAGTATTTT,TRBJ2-3,.,TRBV19,TRBD2
CAVRLRGNTGELFF,TGTGCCGTCCGGCTCCGGGGGAACACCGGGGAGCTGTTTTTT,TRBJ2-2,.,TRBV27,.
CSVVRGGAADTQYF,TGCAGCGTTGTCCGGGGAGGGGCCGCAGATACGCAGTATTTT,TRBJ2-3,once,TRBV29-1,TRBD2
CASSLGTRSTDTQYF,TGCGCCAGCAGCTTGGGGACAAGGTCCACAGATACGCAGTATTTT,TRBJ2-3,.,TRBV5-1,.
CASSKGGANTGELFF,TGTGCCAGCAGCAAGGGTGGAGCGAACACCGGGGAGCTGTTTTTT,TRBJ2-2,.,TRBV21-1,.
CSAEESYEQYF,TGCAGCGCAGAAGAATCCTACGAGCAGTACTTC,TRBJ2-7,.,TRBV29-1,.
CASRRTGDNQPQHF,TGTGCCAGCAGAAGGACAGGGGACAATCAGCCCCAGCATTTT,TRBJ1-5,.,TRBV27,TRBD1
CASSLRRRTSGIGDYEQYF,TGTGCCAGCAGCCTCCGACGTCGGACTAGCGGGATAGGGGACTACGAGCAGTACTTC,TRBJ2-7,.,TRBV7-8,TRBD2
CASSLASSQGGEQYF,TGTGCCAGCAGCCTTGCTAGTAGCCAAGGAGGGGAGCAGTACTTC,TRBJ2-7,.,TRBV6-5,.
CASRELAGGEDTQYF,TGCGCCAGCAGGGAACTAGCGGGAGGGGAAGATACGCAGTATTTT,TRBJ2-3,.,TRBV10-1,TRBD2